Sequencing of this T cell receptor (beta chain) was carried out in a study of a mutant IDH1 vaccine in newly diagnosed glioma. About the study: Vaccination followed radiotherapy alone by 4-6 weeks, or accompanied temozolomide cycles. Treated individuals were about 60% male and roughly 40% female, averaging about 37 years of age. Previous treatment comprised radiotherapy, temozolomide, or both, mostly both.

Documented time point: week 11, during vaccination. The investigators gave 300 ug of mutant IDH1 20-mer peptide in each vaccine dose, together with topical imiquimod. Whole-study findings and limits: It was about 93% of patients that developed vaccine-induced immune responses.

Concerning this clone: Its antigen is unknown.

The method was immunoSEQ multiplex PCR; TCRdb's version includes in-frame clones alone and lacks a portion of them. The data contain roughly 130,000 clones, around 80% of them singletons. The sample consisted of PBMCs, taken from a glioma patient whose treatment included an IDH1 peptide vaccine. The receptor's source is a man aged 40-55 years with glioma.

The CDR3 is CASSQEGTATNEKLFF. CDR3 DNA sequence: TGCGCCAGCAGCCAAGAAGGGACTGCAACTAATGAAAAACTGTTTTTT. The chain couples TRBV4-3 to TRBJ1-4, with D possibly being TRBD1 (5 bases). This CDR3 has 16 amino acids. CDR1 LGHNA and CDR2 YSLEER come from the germline V gene. V dropped 0 bases and J dropped 0 bases, with 8 bases sitting between them.